A selection of T cell receptor beta chains follows, all from one sample in a study of blood T cells in healthy people across ages. TCRdb used MiXCR to reprocess the 5' RACE reads, holding one entry per CDR3 protein. Found here are about 510,000 distinct CDR3 sequences, over 25% of them singletons; the top ten hold approximately 4%. The sample was also reused in another study, on T cells of mothers and their children.

Sequencing used blood. All receptors come from a boy aged 2 to 10 in good health. Each CDR3 is given with its conserved first and last residue. Size is omitted from some rows. Given values are once, few, many or a class for expanded clones.

j_call: TRBJ2-3
clone_size: -
v_call: TRBV29-1
cdr3_aa: CSVAGTSGKDTQYF

j_call: TRBJ2-6
clone_size: many
v_call: TRBV5-4
cdr3_aa: CASSIFEGLGANVLTF

j_call: TRBJ2-7
clone_size: few
v_call: TRBV10-3
cdr3_aa: CAISESSPGRQYF

j_call: TRBJ2-4
clone_size: few
v_call: TRBV7-9
cdr3_aa: CASSLVRLGATKGNIQYF

j_call: TRBJ1-2
clone_size: -
v_call: TRBV27
cdr3_aa: CASSPRQSYGYTF

j_call: TRBJ2-2
clone_size: -
v_call: TRBV5-1
cdr3_aa: CASSPGTPTTGELFF

j_call: TRBJ2-3
clone_size: -
v_call: TRBV6-2/TRBV6-3
cdr3_aa: CASSGRLDRILGDTQYF

j_call: TRBJ2-1
clone_size: -
v_call: TRBV29-1
cdr3_aa: CSVQVSRSSYNEQFF

j_call: TRBJ2-5
clone_size: -
v_call: TRBV20-1
cdr3_aa: CSAYQSSGGGETQYF

j_call: TRBJ2-2
clone_size: -
v_call: TRBV4-3
cdr3_aa: CASSHQPGQGGTGELFF

j_call: TRBJ2-7
clone_size: -
v_call: TRBV6-1
cdr3_aa: CATDLTGLSYEQYF

j_call: TRBJ2-6
clone_size: -
v_call: TRBV4-3
cdr3_aa: CASSQNDRGSSGANVLTF

j_call: -
clone_size: -
v_call: TRBV27
cdr3_aa: CASSPRPYEQYF

j_call: TRBJ1-1
clone_size: -
v_call: TRBV18
cdr3_aa: CASSPRATQNTEAFF

j_call: TRBJ2-7
clone_size: -
v_call: TRBV11-1
cdr3_aa: CASSLDRDSSYEQYF

j_call: TRBJ1-1
clone_size: few
v_call: TRBV5-1
cdr3_aa: CASSLMTWVNTEAFF

j_call: TRBJ2-3
clone_size: -
v_call: TRBV25-1
cdr3_aa: CASSESEGAVTDTQYF

j_call: TRBJ2-5
clone_size: -
v_call: TRBV6-2/TRBV6-3
cdr3_aa: CASSYENGRETQYF

j_call: TRBJ1-2
clone_size: few
v_call: TRBV29-1
cdr3_aa: CSVQGPGKGYTF